This T cell receptor (beta chain) was sequenced during a study of control samples from healthy donors and cancer patients. The data were produced by immunoSEQ multiplex PCR, yet TCRdb's version contains in-frame clones alone and is incomplete. The sample records some 130,000 clones, 80% to 95% being singletons. This CDR3 contains 17 residues. Looked up from germline, CDR1 is LGHDT and CDR2 is YNNKEL (reference sequence). V lost 4 bases and J lost 4; bases outside the gene matches: 12. The rearrangement links TRBV3-1 (or the pseudogene TRBV3-2) to TRBJ2-5; 10 nucleotides match TRBD2. What was sequenced was blood. This clonotype was sampled from a young man in good health. As DNA, the CDR3 is TGTGCCAGCAGCCCCCTGGTAGCGGGGGGTCTCACAGAGACCCAGTACTTC. Its protein is CASSPLVAGGLTETQYF.